Presented here are 32 T cell receptor beta chains from one specimen sequenced in a study of circulating tumor DNA in untreated peripheral T-cell lymphoma. TCRdb keeps only in-frame clones here, not all; method: immunoSEQ multiplex PCR. The data contain over 950 clones, around four fifths of them singletons. The sequenced sample consisted of tumor tissue. Every receptor here comes from a human donor with peripheral T-cell lymphoma.

This clone was recorded once. The rearrangement links TRBV28 to TRBJ2-5, with D tentatively TRBD2 (5 bases). V gave up 3 bases and J gave up 0 bases, with 17 bases separating them. Germline V gene sequence: CDR1 MDHEN, CDR2 SYDVKM. The CDR3 is 17 amino acids. CDR3 sequence (DNA): TGTGCCAGCAGTTTGGGAAACCGGGATACTTACCAAGAGACCCAGTACTTC. Amino acids: CASSLGNRDTYQETQYF.

The rearrangement joins TRBV28 to TRBJ2-7; TRBD2 matches at 8 bases. The V and J ends lost 5 bases and 6 bases, in that order; junction bases with no gene match: 9. The CDR3 extends over 14 amino acids. Looked up from germline, CDR1 is MDHEN and CDR2 is SYDVKM. CDR3 in DNA: TGTGCCAGCAGTACTGGACTAGCTCCCCTCGAGCAGTACTTC. Residues: CASSTGLAPLEQYF.

The chain has TRBV19 and TRBJ2-2; the match to TRBD2 covers 10 bases. The CDR3 covers 18 residues. Germline values: CDR1 LNHDA, CDR2 SQIVND (reference sequence). The J segment lost 5 bases and the V segment lost 3 bases, leaving 12 bases of the junction unmatched. The CDR3 is CASSIMVWLAGETGELFF. Written as DNA, the CDR3 is TGTGCCAGTAGTATCATGGTTTGGCTAGCGGGGGAAACCGGGGAGCTGTTTTTT. Combining the CDR3 with reference TRBV19 and TRBJ2-2 gives the whole variable domain DGGITQSPKYLFRKEGQNVTLSCEQNLNHDAMYWYRQDPGQGLRLIYYSQIVNDFQKGDIAEGYSVSREKKESFPLTVTSAQKNPTAFYLCASSIMVWLAGETGELFFGEGSRLTVL.

The V call is TRBV18, the J call TRBJ1-2; D is unclear. Germline loops: CDR1 KGHSH, CDR2 LQKENI. This CDR3 has 15 amino acids. The germline V and J ends were trimmed by 2 bases and 2 bases, with 12 bases remaining between them. The CDR3 region is CASSPNEAGNYGYTF. Here the CDR3 DNA reads TGTGCCAGCTCACCAAACGAGGCGGGGAACTATGGCTACACCTTC.

On this clone itself: A junction boundary mismatches the germline segment, possibly from a read error. The V gene is TRBV11-1, the J gene TRBJ2-6, with 8 bases lining up with TRBD1. Looked up from germline, CDR1 is SGHAT and CDR2 is FQDESV (reference sequence). This CDR3 comprises 16 residues. CDR3 in amino acids: CASSSGTGSGANVLTF. CDR3 in DNA: TGTGCTAGCAGCTCAGGGACAGGCTCTGGGGCCAACGTCCTGACTTTC.

V is TRBV11-3 and J is TRBJ2-1, with D perhaps matching TRBD2 (6 bases). The V end was cut by 3 bases, the J end by 0 bases, with 9 bases between. The CDR3 covers 15 residues. The germline gives CDR1 SGHNT, CDR2 YENEEA. The CDR3 here is CASSFRGSSYNEQFF. The CDR3 DNA reads TGTGCCAGCAGCTTCCGGGGGAGCTCCTACAATGAGCAGTTCTTC. Together with reference TRBV11-3 and TRBJ2-1, the CDR3 gives the full variable domain: EAGVVQSPRYKIIEKKQPVAFWCNPISGHNTLYWYLQNLGQGPELLIRYENEEAVDDSQLPKDRFSAERLKGVDSTLKIQPAELGDSAVYLCASSFRGSSYNEQFFGPGTRLTVL.

The chain links TRBV6-7 to TRBJ2-2; 7 bases map to TRBD1. TRBV6-7 is assigned to the ORF class and has an uncertain function. The V and J ends lost 6 bases and 8 bases, in that order; junction bases with no gene match: 12. CDR3 size: 15 residues. The CDR3 bases are TGTGCCAGCAGAGATAGACAGGGATATGAGGGGGAGCTGTTTTTT. Translated: CASRDRQGYEGELFF.

The genes are TRBV11-3 and TRBJ2-7, with 9 bases matching TRBD1. With V trimmed by 4 bases and J by 5 bases, 9 bases remained unmatched. CDR3 length: 15 residues. The germline V gene has CDR1 SGHNT and CDR2 YENEEA. DNA of the CDR3: TGTGCCAGCAGCTCCCACGGGACAGGGTGGGACGAGCAGTACTTC. This gives the protein CASSSHGTGWDEQYF.

This chain connects TRBV19 to TRBJ2-3; the match to TRBD1 covers 8 bases. Germline-derived CDR1 and CDR2 are LNHDA and SQIVND (reference sequence). J was trimmed by 4 bases and V by 2 bases; bases with no gene match: 8. The CDR3 extends over 16 amino acids. The CDR3, as DNA: TGTGCCAGTAGTATATTTACAGGGGGTAGTGCAGATACGCAGTATTTT. Translating gives CASSIFTGGSADTQYF.

V usage is TRBV19 and J usage is TRBJ1-2; 9 positions agree with TRBD1. The CDR3 runs 13 residues. V dropped 6 bases and J dropped 9; count of bases not matched to a gene: 8. CDR1 is LNHDA and CDR2 is SQIVND in the germline V gene (reference sequence). CDR3: CASSYGDRDSYTF. The DNA of the CDR3 is TGTGCCAGTAGCTATGGGGACAGGGACAGCTACACCTTC. The whole variable domain, filled in from reference TRBV19 and TRBJ1-2, reads DGGITQSPKYLFRKEGQNVTLSCEQNLNHDAMYWYRQDPGQGLRLIYYSQIVNDFQKGDIAEGYSVSREKKESFPLTVTSAQKNPTAFYLCASSYGDRDSYTFGSGTRLTVV.

V gene TRBV18 combines with J gene TRBJ2-5; D ambiguous. CDR3 size: 13 residues. In germline, CDR1 is KGHSH, CDR2 LQKENI. Trimming stripped 0 bases from V and 5 bases from J, with 7 bases between. CDR3 in amino acids: CASSPPARETQYF. CDR3 bases: TGTGCCAGCTCACCACCGGCCCGGGAGACCCAGTACTTC.

This chain joins TRBV2 and TRBJ2-2; D is undetermined. Trimming shortened V by 7 bases and J by 0 bases, and 12 bases separated the two germline ends. This CDR3 comprises 15 residues. Per the germline V gene, CDR1 is SNHLY and CDR2 is FYNNEI. This CDR3 is CASNVTGPNTGELFF. The CDR3 DNA reads TGTGCCAGCAATGTAACGGGTCCGAACACCGGGGAGCTGTTTTTT.

The chain employs TRBV30 and TRBJ1-4; 7 bases map to TRBD1. Trimming cost V 5 bases and J 0 bases; bases outside gene matches: 6. The CDR3 contains 15 residues. Germline CDR1 and CDR2: GTSNPN and SVGIG (reference sequence). The CDR3 is CAWGGTAATNEKLFF. The CDR3 nucleotides read TGTGCCTGGGGTGGGACAGCTGCAACTAATGAAAAACTGTTTTTT.

This chain connects TRBV29-1 to TRBJ1-2; 7 nucleotides line up with TRBD1. The germline V gene has CDR1 SQVTM and CDR2 ANQGSEA. V was pared by 7 bases and J by 4 bases, with 6 bases of the junction left unmatched. The CDR3 spans 12 residues. CDR3 region: CSGFDRVYGYTF. The DNA of the CDR3 is TGCAGCGGCTTCGACAGGGTCTATGGCTACACCTTC.

This clone has only a few counts. The V call is TRBV28, the J call TRBJ1-1, with no clear D. This CDR3 contains 12 residues. CDR1 MDHEN and CDR2 SYDVKM come from the germline V gene. V was clipped by 5 bases and J by 5 bases, with 9 bases between them. DNA of the CDR3: TGTGCCAGCAGTGCCGGAGGAACTGAAGCTTTCTTT. It codes for CASSAGGTEAFF.

This clone was seen only a few times. The CDR3 region has the DNA TGTGCCTGGAGTGTTGGAATGGCGGATGAAGCTTTCTTT. The encoded protein is CAWSVGMADEAFF. This chain connects TRBV30 to TRBJ1-1; D remains unclear. V lost 0 bases to trimming and J lost 7 bases, with 12 bases between them. The CDR3 has 13 amino acids. Germline-derived CDR1 and CDR2 are GTSNPN and SVGIG (reference sequence). Full variable domain (rest looked up from reference TRBV30 and TRBJ1-1): SQTIHQWPATLVQPVGSPLSLECTVEGTSNPNLYWYRQAAGRGLQLLFYSVGIGQISSEVPQNLSASRPQDRQFILSSKKLLLSDSGFYLCAWSVGMADEAFFGQGTRLTVV.

The chain couples TRBV29-1 to TRBJ1-2; no definite D call. The CDR3 is 14 amino acids. The germline V and J ends were trimmed by 8 bases and 8 bases, with 24 bases remaining between them. Germline V lookup: CDR1 SQVTM, CDR2 ANQGSEA. In nucleotides, the CDR3 is TGCAGCCCATGTTGGCTTCGACAAAGGTTCGGCTACACCTTC. This gives the protein CSPCWLRQRFGYTF.

This clone was counted only a few times. The chain links TRBV19 to TRBJ2-7; D remains unclear. The V gene's germline CDR1 is LNHDA and CDR2 SQIVND (reference sequence). Deletions cut 9 bases from V and 3 bases from J, with 12 bases between. There are 12 residues in the CDR3. CDR3 amino acids: CASSLGNYEQYF. The CDR3 DNA reads TGTGCCAGCTCCCTTGGGAACTACGAGCAGTACTTC.

The chain combines TRBV19 with TRBJ1-2; weak D call: TRBD1 (5 bases). Germline CDR1 and CDR2: LNHDA and SQIVND (reference sequence). V was cut by 8 bases and J by 2 bases, with 12 bases left in between. The CDR3 extends over 13 amino acids. The DNA of the CDR3 is TGTGCCAGTTCTAAGACAGTGAACTATGGCTACACCTTC. As protein: CASSKTVNYGYTF.

The V call is TRBV18, the J call TRBJ2-1, with TRBD1 identical over 7 bases. V was clipped by 3 bases and J by 0 bases; unmatched bases: 2. CDR1 and CDR2 (germline): KGHSH, LQKENI. The CDR3 is made up of 15 amino acids. CDR3 in amino acids: CASSPGQASYNEQFF. The CDR3 DNA reads TGTGCCAGCTCACCTGGACAGGCCTCCTACAATGAGCAGTTCTTC. Variable domain in full (rest from reference TRBV18 and TRBJ2-1): NAGVMQNPRHLVRRRGQEARLRCSPMKGHSHVYWYRQLPEEGLKFMVYLQKENIIDESGMPKERFSAEFPKEGPSILRIQQVVRGDSAAYFCASSPGQASYNEQFFGPGTRLTVL.

This chain connects TRBV30 to TRBJ1-5, with 7 bases identical to TRBD1. The length of the CDR3 is 16 residues. Germline CDR1 is GTSNPN and CDR2 is SVGIG (reference sequence). Trimming took 0 bases from V and 0 from J; bases not matched to a gene: 5. The CDR3: CAWSVDRADSNQPQHF. The CDR3 nucleotides read TGTGCCTGGAGTGTTGACAGGGCGGATAGCAATCAGCCCCAGCATTTT.

The chain carries TRBV5-1 and TRBJ2-2, with D uncertain. Between the trimmed V and J ends, which lost 5 bases and 2 bases, there was a span of 13 bases. The CDR3 contains 15 residues. The germline CDR1 and CDR2 sequences are SGHRS and YFSETQ. The CDR3, as DNA: TGCGCCAGCAGGCAACAAGGGTTCAACACCGGGGAGCTGTTTTTT. Translated: CASRQQGFNTGELFF.

CDR3 sequence (DNA): TGTGCCAGCAATTTAGCGGGGGCCGTATCCTACAATGAGCAGTTCTTC. This codes for CASNLAGAVSYNEQFF. This sequence joins TRBV6-8 and TRBJ2-1; TRBD2 aligns across 9 bases. There are 16 residues in the CDR3. The V segment lost 7 bases and the J segment 1 base; nucleotides outside the gene matches: 8. The germline gives CDR1 MNHGY, CDR2 SAAAGT.

CDR3 sequence: CASSPDFGYPSQETQYF. In DNA, the CDR3 is TGCGCCAGCAGTCCGGACTTTGGCTACCCGAGCCAAGAGACCCAGTACTTC. The rearrangement links TRBV23-1 to TRBJ2-5; D might be TRBD2 (5 bases). TRBV23-1 is given ORF status, its function remaining uncertain. Trimming cost V 4 bases and J 1 base, with 19 bases left between them. The CDR3 extends over 17 amino acids.

This clone was detected only a few times. The chain is built from TRBV6-8 and TRBJ1-1, with D unclear. Trimming pared 0 bases from V and 6 bases from J, leaving 14 bases between. CDR3 length: 15 amino acids. Germline V gives CDR1 MNHGY, CDR2 SAAAGT. CDR3: CASSYSDVRLPEAFF. The CDR3 DNA sequence: TGTGCCAGCAGTTACTCAGATGTCCGCTTACCTGAAGCTTTCTTT.

Here the CDR3 DNA reads TGTGCCAGCAGTTTGGCCGACAGGGGTGAGGCTTTCTTT. Protein: CASSLADRGEAFF. This chain joins TRBV28 and TRBJ1-1; 8 nucleotides agree with TRBD1. There are 13 residues in the CDR3. The germline CDR1 and CDR2 sequences are MDHEN and SYDVKM. V shed 3 bases and J 11 bases; nucleotides not matched to a gene: 8.

The rearrangement links TRBV19 to TRBJ2-3, with D maybe TRBD2 (6 bases). This CDR3 is 15 amino acids long. Germline V lookup: CDR1 LNHDA, CDR2 SQIVND (reference sequence). The ends were cut back, 7 bases at V and 2 bases at J, with 16 bases in the middle. The CDR3 sequence is CASKDMGGPTDTQYF. The CDR3 DNA reads TGTGCCAGTAAGGATATGGGGGGACCCACAGATACGCAGTATTTT. The full variable domain, with the rest looked up from reference TRBV19 and TRBJ2-3, is DGGITQSPKYLFRKEGQNVTLSCEQNLNHDAMYWYRQDPGQGLRLIYYSQIVNDFQKGDIAEGYSVSREKKESFPLTVTSAQKNPTAFYLCASKDMGGPTDTQYFGPGTRLTVL.

For this clone: The germline gene is not matched at one end of the junction; a read error may be the cause. The V gene is TRBV6-8, the J gene TRBJ1-2, with D possibly TRBD1 on 6 matching bases. Germline V gene lookup returns CDR1 MNHGY and CDR2 SAAAGT. This CDR3 comprises 12 residues. CDR3 sequence reads: CANSYRGAGYTF. The CDR3 DNA reads TGTGCCAACAGTTACCGGGGGGCGGGCTACACCTTC.

The CDR3 loop is CASTRSGVGLRVNIQYF. The CDR3 DNA follows: TGTGCCAGCACCCGCTCCGGAGTTGGGCTGCGGGTAAACATTCAGTACTTC. The gene calls are TRBV2 and TRBJ2-4; tentatively, D is TRBD2 (5 bases). V dropped 7 bases and J dropped 6 bases, with 25 bases sitting between them. The CDR3 is 17 amino acids. CDR1 is SNHLY, CDR2 FYNNEI, per germline.

The V gene is TRBV5-1, the J gene TRBJ2-4, with 8 bases matching TRBD1. Trimming cost V 3 bases and J 1 base; bases outside gene matches: 6. The CDR3 extends over 16 amino acids. From germline, CDR1 is SGHRS and CDR2 YFSETQ. CDR3 loop: CASSSTGARAKNIQYF. CDR3 coding DNA: TGCGCCAGCAGCTCGACAGGGGCCCGGGCCAAAAACATTCAGTACTTC.

The J gene is TRBJ1-2, the V gene TRBV19, with 9 bases aligning to TRBD1. Germline V CDR1 and CDR2: LNHDA, SQIVND (reference sequence). CDR3 length equals 13 residues. J gave up 0 bases and V 8 bases, and 1 base lay outside the gene matches. The CDR3 DNA reads TGTGCCAGTCGGGACAGGGCTAACTATGGCTACACCTTC. It yields the protein CASRDRANYGYTF.

The J gene is TRBJ1-3, the V gene TRBV7-2, with D hard to call. Deletions cut 3 bases from V and 0 bases from J, with 12 bases between. The CDR3 loop spans 16 amino acids. Looked up from germline, CDR1 is SGHTA and CDR2 is FQGNSA. For the CDR3, the DNA is TGTGCCAGCAGCTTGAAAGTTGCGACCTCTGGAAACACCATATATTTT. Amino acids: CASSLKVATSGNTIYF.